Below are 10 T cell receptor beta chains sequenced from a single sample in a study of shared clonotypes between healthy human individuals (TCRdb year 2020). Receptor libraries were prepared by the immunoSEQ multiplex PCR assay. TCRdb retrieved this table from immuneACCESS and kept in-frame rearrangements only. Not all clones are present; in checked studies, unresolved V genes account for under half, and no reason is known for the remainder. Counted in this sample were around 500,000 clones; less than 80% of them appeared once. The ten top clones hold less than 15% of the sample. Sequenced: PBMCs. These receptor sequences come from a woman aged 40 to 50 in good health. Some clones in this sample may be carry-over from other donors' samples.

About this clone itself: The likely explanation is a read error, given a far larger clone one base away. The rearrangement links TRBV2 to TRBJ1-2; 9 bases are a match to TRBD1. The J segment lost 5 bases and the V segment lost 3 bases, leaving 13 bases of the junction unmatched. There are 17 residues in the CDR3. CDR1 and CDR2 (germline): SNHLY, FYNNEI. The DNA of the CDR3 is TGTGCCAGCAGTGAGTTTGAGACAGGGGGATCGAGTTATGGCTACACCTTC. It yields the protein CASSEFETGGSSYGYTF.

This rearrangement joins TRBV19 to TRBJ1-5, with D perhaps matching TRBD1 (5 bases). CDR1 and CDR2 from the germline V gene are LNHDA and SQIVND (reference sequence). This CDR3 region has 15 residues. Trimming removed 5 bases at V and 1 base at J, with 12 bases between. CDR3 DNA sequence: TGTGCCAGTAGTGTCCGACAGTTAAGCAATCAGCCCCAGCATTTT. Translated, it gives CASSVRQLSNQPQHF.

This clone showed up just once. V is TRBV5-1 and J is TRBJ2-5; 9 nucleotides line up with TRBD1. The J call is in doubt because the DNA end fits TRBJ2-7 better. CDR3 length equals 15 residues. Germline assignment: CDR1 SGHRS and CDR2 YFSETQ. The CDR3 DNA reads TGCGCCAGCAGCTTGGACAGGGGGCAGGTGGACGAGCAGTACTTC. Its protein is CASSLDRGQVDEQYF.

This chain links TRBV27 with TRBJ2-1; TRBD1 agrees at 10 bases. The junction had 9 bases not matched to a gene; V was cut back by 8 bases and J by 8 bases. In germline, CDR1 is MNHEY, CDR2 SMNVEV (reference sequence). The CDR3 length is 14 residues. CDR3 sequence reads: CASGDRGLWDEQFF. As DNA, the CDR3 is TGTGCCAGCGGCGACAGGGGGCTCTGGGATGAGCAGTTCTTC.

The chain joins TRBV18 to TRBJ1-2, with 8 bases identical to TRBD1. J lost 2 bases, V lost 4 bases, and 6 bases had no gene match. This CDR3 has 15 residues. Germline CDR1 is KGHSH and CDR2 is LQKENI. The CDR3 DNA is TGTGCCAGCTCACTACAGGGGGGGGTCAACTATGGCTACACCTTC. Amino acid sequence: CASSLQGGVNYGYTF.

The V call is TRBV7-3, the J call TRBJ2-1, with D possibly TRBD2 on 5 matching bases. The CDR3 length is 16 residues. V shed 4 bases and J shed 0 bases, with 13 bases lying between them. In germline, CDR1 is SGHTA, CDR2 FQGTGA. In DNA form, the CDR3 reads TGTGCCAGCAGCTCAAGCGGCCCGAGCTCCTACAATGAGCAGTTCTTC. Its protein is CASSSSGPSSYNEQFF.

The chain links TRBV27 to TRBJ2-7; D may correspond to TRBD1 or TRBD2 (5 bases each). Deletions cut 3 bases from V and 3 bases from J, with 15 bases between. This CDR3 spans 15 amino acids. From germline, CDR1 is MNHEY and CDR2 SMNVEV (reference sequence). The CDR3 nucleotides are TGTGCCAGCAGTTTCCGACGGGGCGCTGGCTACGAGCAGTACTTC. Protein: CASSFRRGAGYEQYF.

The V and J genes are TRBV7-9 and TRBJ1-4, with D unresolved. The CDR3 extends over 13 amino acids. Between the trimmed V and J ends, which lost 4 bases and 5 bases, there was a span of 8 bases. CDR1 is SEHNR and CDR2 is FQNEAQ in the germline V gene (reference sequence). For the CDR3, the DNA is TGTGCCAGCAGCTCAACAGAAAATGAAAAACTGTTTTTT. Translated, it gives CASSSTENEKLFF.

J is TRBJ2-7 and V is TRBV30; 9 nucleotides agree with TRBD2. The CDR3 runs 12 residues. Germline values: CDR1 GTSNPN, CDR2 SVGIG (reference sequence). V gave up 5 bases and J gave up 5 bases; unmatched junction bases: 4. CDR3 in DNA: TGTGCCTGGGGCGGGAGGGTGCACGAGCAGTACTTC. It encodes CAWGGRVHEQYF.

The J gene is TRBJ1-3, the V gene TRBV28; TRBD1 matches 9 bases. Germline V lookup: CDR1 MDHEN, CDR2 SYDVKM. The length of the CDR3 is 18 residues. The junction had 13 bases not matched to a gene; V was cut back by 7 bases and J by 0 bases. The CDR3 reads CASKTTPGQGFSGNTIYF. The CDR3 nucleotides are TGTGCCAGCAAGACAACCCCGGGACAGGGTTTCTCTGGAAACACCATATATTTT.